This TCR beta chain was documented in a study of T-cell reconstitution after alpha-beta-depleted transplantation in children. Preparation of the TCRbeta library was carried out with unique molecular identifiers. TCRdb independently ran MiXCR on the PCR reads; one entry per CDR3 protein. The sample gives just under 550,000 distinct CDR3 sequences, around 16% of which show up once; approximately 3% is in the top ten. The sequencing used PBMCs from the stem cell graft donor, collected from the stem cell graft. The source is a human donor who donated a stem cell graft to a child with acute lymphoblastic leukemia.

The CDR3 region is CASSLGTINEQFF. The CDR3 nucleotides read TGTGCCAGCAGCTTAGGGACTATAAATGAGCAGTTCTTC. The V call is TRBV7-3, the J call TRBJ2-1, with 7 bases fitting TRBD2. Germline V CDR1 and CDR2: SGHTA, FQGTGA. The CDR3 runs 13 residues. V lost 2 bases, J lost 7 bases, and 2 bases stayed unmatched.